This T cell receptor (beta chain) stems from a study of T cells after yellow fever vaccination. Study context: Any fraction with a low cell number was prepared using SMART-Seq v4 Ultra Low Input. Study-level results: Post-booster repertoires again held most primary-vaccination clones (roughly 96% CD4, 75% to 90% CD8). Abundant clonotypes (contaminants from the bulk population) could be present in FACS-sorted repertoires.

Template switching with 5'RACE generated the TCR cDNA and added a universal primer site and UMIs. TCRdb recomputed calls from the 5' RACE reads with MiXCR, one row per CDR3 protein. The sample includes a few hundred thousand distinct CDR3 sequences, 19% seen only once; the top ten take approximately 14%. V lost 2 bases and J 4 bases, leaving 9 bases between the germline ends. Per germline, CDR1 MNHEY and CDR2 SVGEGT. The CDR3 extends over 14 amino acids. A few counts support this clonotype. What it binds is not known. This material consisted of PBMCs, taken 15 days after the yellow fever booster vaccination. This chain joins TRBV6-2 or TRBV6-3 and TRBJ1-5, with TRBD1 as a possible D gene (5 bases). The sequence was obtained from a man in his thirties or forties who received the YFV17D yellow fever vaccine. CDR3 region: CASSYGTLNQPQHF. Here the CDR3 DNA reads TGTGCCAGCAGTTACGGGACTCTTAATCAGCCCCAGCATTTT.